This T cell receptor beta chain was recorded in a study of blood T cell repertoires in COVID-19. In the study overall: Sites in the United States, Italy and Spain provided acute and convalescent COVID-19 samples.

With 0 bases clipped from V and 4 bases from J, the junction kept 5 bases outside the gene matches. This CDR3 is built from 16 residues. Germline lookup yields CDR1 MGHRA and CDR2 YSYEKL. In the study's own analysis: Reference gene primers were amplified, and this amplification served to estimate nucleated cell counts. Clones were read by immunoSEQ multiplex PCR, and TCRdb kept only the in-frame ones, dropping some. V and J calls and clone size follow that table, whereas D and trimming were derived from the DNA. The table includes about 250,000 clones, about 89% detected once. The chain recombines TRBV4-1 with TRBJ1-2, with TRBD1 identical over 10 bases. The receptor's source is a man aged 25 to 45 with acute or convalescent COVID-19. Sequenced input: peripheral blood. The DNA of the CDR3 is TGCGCCAGCAGCCAAGATGAAGACAGGGGGCTCTATGGCTACACCTTC. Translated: CASSQDEDRGLYGYTF.